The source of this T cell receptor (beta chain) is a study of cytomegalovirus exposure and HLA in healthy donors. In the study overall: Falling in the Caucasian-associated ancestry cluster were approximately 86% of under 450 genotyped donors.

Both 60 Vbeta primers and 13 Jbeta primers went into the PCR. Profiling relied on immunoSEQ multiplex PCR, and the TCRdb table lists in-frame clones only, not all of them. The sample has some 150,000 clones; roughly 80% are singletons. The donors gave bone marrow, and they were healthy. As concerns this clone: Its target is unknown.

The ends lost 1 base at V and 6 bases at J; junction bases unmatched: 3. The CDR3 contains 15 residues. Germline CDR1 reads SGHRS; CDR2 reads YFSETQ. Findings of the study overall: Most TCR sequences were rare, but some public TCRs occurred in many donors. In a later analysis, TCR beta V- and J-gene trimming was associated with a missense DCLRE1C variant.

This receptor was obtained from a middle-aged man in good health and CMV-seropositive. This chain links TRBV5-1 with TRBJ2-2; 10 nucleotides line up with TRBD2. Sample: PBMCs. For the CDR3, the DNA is TGCGCCAGCAGCTTGACTAGCGGGACTCCCGGGGAGCTGTTTTTT. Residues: CASSLTSGTPGELFF.